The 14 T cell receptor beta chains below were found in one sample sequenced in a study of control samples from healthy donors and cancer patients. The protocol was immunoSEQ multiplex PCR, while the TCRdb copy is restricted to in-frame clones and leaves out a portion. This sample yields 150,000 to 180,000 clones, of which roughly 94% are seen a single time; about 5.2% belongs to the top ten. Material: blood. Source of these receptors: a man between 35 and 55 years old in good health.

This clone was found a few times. CDR3: CASRHRETNYGYTF. Here the CDR3 DNA reads TGTGCCAGCAGACACAGGGAGACGAACTATGGCTACACCTTC. The chain links TRBV2 to TRBJ1-2, with TRBD1 as a possible D gene (6 bases). The CDR3 consists of 14 residues. Germline lookup yields CDR1 SNHLY and CDR2 FYNNEI. With 6 bases removed from V and 2 bases from J, the gap between germline ends came to 13 bases.

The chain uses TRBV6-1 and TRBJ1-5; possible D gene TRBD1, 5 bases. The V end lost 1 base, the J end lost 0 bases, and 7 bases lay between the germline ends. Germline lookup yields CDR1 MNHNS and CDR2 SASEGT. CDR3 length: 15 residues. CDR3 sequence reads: CASSEGGYSNQPQHF. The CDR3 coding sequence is TGTGCCAGCAGTGAAGGGGGGTATAGCAATCAGCCCCAGCATTTT.

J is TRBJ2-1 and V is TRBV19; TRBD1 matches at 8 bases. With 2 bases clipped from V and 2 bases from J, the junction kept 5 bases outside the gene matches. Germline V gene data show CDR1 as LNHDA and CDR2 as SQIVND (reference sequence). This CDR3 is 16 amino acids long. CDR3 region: CASSINDRGAYNEQFF. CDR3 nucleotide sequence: TGTGCCAGTAGTATAAATGACAGGGGCGCCTACAATGAGCAGTTCTTC. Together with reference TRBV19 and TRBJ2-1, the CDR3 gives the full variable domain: DGGITQSPKYLFRKEGQNVTLSCEQNLNHDAMYWYRQDPGQGLRLIYYSQIVNDFQKGDIAEGYSVSREKKESFPLTVTSAQKNPTAFYLCASSINDRGAYNEQFFGPGTRLTVL.

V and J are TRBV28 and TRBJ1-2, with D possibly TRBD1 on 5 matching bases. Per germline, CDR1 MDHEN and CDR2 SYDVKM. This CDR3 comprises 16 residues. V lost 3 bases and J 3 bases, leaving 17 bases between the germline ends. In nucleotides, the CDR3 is TGTGCCAGCAGTTTCGAGGGCAGGGCCTATTACTATGGCTACACCTTC. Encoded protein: CASSFEGRAYYYGYTF.

The chain's CDR3 is CASSQDRQGSYEQYF. DNA of the CDR3: TGCGCCAGCAGCCAAGATAGACAGGGTTCCTACGAGCAGTACTTC. This chain uses TRBV4-1 with TRBJ2-7, with 7 positions matching TRBD1. J was trimmed by 1 base and V by 0 bases; bases with no gene match: 3. Germline values: CDR1 MGHRA, CDR2 YSYEKL. CDR3 length equals 15 residues.

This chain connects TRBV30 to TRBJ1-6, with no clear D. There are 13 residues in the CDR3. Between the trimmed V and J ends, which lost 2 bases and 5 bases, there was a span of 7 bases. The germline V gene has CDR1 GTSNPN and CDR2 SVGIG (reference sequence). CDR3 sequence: CAWSLTNNSPLHF. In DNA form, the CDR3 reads TGTGCCTGGAGTTTAACCAATAATTCACCCCTCCACTTT.

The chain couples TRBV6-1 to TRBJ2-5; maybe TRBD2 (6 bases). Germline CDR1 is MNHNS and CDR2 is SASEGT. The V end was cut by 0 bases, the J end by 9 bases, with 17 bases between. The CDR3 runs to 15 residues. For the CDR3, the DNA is TGTGCCAGCAGTGAAGCCGGCCGCGGAGGAGGGGCCCAGTACTTC. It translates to CASSEAGRGGGAQYF.

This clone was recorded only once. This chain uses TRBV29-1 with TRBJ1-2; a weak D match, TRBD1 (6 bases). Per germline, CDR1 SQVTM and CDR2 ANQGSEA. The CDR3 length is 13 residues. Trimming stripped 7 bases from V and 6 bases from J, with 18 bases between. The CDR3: CSASPGVGDGYTF. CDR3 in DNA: TGCAGCGCGAGTCCAGGGGTAGGTGATGGCTACACCTTC.

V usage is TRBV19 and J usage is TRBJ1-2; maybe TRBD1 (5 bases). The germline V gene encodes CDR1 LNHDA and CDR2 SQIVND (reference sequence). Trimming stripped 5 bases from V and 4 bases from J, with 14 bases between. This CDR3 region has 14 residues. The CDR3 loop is CASSPSSGGYGYTF. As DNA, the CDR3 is TGTGCCAGTAGTCCCTCCTCGGGGGGCTATGGCTACACCTTC.

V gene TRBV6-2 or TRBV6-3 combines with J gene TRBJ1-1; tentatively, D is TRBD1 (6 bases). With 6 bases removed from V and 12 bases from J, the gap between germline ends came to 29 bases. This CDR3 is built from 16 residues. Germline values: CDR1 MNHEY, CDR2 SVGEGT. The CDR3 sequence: CASSPPVGAGRGNPFF. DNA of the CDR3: TGTGCCAGCAGCCCCCCCGTGGGGGCTGGGAGGGGGAATCCTTTCTTT.

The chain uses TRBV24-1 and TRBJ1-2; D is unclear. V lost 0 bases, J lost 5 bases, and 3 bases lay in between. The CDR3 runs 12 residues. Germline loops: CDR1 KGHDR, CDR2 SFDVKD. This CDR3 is CATSDLRYGYTF. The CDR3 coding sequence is TGTGCCACCAGTGATTTGAGGTATGGCTACACCTTC.

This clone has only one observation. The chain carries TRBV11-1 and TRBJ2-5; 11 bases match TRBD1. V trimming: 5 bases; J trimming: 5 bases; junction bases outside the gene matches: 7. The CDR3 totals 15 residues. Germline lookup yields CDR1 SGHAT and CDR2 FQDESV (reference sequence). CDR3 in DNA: TGTGCCAGCAGCCCCGGACAGGGGGCGTGGGAGACCCAGTACTTC. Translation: CASSPGQGAWETQYF.

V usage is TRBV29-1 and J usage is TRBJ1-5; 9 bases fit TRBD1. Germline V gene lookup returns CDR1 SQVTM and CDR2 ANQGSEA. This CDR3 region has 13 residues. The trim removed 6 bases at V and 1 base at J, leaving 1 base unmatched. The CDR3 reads CSVGTGSNQPQHF. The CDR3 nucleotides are TGCAGCGTCGGGACAGGGAGCAATCAGCCCCAGCATTTT.

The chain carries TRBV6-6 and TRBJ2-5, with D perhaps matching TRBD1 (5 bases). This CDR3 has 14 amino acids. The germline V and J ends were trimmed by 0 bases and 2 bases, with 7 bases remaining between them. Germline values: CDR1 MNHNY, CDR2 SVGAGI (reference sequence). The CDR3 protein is CASSYSTGQETQYF. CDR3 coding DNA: TGTGCCAGCAGTTACTCAACAGGTCAAGAGACCCAGTACTTC.